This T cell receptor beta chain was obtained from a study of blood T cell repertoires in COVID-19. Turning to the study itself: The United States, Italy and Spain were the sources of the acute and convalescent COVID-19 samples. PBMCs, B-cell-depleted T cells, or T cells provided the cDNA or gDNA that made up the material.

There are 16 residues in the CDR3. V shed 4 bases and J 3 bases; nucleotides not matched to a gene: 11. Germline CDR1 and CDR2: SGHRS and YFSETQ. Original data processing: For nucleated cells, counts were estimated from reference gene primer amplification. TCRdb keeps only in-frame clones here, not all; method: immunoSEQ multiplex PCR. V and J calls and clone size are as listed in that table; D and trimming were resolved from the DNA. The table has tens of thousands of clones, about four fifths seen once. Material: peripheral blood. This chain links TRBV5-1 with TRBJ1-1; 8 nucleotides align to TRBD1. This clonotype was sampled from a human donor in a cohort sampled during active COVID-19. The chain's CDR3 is CASSPLAGQGDTEAFF. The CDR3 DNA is TGCGCCAGCAGCCCCCTCGCCGGACAGGGTGACACTGAAGCTTTCTTT.